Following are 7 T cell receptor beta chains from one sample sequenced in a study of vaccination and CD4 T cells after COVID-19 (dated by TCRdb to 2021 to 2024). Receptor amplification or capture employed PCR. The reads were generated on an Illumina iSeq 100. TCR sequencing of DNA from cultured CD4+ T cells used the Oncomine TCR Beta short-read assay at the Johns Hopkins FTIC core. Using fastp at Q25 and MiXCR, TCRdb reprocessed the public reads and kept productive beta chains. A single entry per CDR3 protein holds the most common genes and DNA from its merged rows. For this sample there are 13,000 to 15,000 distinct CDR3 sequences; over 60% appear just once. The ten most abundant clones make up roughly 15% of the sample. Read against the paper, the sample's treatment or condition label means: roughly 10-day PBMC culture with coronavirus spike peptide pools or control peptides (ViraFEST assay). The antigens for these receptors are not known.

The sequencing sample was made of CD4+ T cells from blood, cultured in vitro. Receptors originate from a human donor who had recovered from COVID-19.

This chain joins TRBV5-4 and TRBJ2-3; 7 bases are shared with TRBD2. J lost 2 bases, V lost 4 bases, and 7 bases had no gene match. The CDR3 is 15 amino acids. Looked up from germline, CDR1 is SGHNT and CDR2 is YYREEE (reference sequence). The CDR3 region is CASSGRRGDTDTQYF. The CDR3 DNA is TGTGCCAGCAGCGGGCGACGGGGGGACACAGATACGCAGTATTTT.

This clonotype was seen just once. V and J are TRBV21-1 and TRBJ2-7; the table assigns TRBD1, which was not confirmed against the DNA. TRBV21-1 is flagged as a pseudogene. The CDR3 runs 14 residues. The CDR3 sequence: CASSLGGLCYEQYF. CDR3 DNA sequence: TGTGCCAGCAGCCTGGGGGGATTGTGCTACGAGCAGTACTTC.

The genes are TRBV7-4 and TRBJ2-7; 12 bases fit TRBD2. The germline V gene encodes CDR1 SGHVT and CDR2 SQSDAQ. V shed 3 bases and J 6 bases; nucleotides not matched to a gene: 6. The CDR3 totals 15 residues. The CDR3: CASSLTSGSLSEQYF. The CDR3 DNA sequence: TGTGCCAGCAGCTTGACTAGCGGGAGCCTATCCGAGCAGTACTTC.

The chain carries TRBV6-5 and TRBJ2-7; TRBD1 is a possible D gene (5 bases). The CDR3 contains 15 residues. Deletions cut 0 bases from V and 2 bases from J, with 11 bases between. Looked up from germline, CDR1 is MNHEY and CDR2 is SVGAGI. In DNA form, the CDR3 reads TGTGCCAGCAGTTACTCGTCAGGGATCGCCTACGAGCAGTACTTC. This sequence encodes CASSYSSGIAYEQYF.

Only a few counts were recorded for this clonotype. This chain's CDR3 is CATSRTGFQPQHF. For the CDR3, the DNA is TGTGCCACCAGCAGGACAGGGTTCCAGCCCCAGCATTTT. The chain employs TRBV15 and TRBJ1-5, with TRBD1 identical over 7 bases. Germline CDR1 and CDR2: LNHNV and YYDKDF (reference sequence). CDR3 size: 13 residues. With V trimmed by 3 bases and J by 7 bases, 3 bases remained unmatched.

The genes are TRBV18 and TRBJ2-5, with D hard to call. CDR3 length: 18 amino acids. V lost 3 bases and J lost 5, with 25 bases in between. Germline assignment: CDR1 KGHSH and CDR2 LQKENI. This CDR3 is CASSPSLLNTPKQETQYF. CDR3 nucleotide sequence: TGTGCCAGCTCACCGAGCCTATTAAACACCCCTAAGCAGGAGACCCAGTACTTC. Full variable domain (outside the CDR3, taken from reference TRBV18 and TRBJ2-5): NAGVMQNPRHLVRRRGQEARLRCSPMKGHSHVYWYRQLPEEGLKFMVYLQKENIIDESGMPKERFSAEFPKEGPSILRIQQVVRGDSAAYFCASSPSLLNTPKQETQYFGPGTRLLVL.

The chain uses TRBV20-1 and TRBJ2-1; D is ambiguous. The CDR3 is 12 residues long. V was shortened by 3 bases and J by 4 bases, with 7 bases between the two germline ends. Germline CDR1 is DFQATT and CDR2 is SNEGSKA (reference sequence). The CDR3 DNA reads TGCAGTGCTAGGACACTATACAATGAGCAGTTCTTC. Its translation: CSARTLYNEQFF.